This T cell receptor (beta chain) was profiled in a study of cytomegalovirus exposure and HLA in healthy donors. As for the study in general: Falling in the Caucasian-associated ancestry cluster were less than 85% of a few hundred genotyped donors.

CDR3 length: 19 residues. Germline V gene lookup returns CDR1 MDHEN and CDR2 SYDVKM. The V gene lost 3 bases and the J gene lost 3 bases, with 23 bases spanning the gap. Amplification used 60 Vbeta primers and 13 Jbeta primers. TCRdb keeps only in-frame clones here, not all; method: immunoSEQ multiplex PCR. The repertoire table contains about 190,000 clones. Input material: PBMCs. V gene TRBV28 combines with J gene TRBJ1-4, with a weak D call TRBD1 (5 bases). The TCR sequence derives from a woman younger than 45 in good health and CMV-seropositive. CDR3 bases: TGTGCCAGCAGTTTGACGCGGACATCTCGTGGCTACTCTAATGAAAAACTGTTTTTT. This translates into CASSLTRTSRGYSNEKLFF.